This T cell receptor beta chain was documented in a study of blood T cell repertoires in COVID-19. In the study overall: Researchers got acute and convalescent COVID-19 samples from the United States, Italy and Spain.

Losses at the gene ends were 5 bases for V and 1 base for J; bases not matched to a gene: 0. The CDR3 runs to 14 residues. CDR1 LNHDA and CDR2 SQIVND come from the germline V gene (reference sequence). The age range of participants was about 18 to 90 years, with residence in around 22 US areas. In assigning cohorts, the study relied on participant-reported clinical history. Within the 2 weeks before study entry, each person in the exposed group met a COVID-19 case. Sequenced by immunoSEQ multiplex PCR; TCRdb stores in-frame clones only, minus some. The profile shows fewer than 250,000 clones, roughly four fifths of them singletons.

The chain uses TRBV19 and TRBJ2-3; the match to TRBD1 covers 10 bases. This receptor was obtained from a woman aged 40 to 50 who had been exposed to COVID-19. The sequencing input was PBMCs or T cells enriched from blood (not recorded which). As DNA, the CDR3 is TGTGCCAGTAGTGACAGGGGGCGCACAGATACGCAGTATTTT. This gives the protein CASSDRGRTDTQYF.